This passage covers 5 T cell receptor beta chains from one sample sequenced in a study of cytomegalovirus exposure and HLA in healthy donors. Primers for the PCR totalled 60 Vbeta and 13 Jbeta. Libraries were prepared by immunoSEQ multiplex PCR; TCRdb keeps only in-frame clonotypes and omits some of them. The top ten clones hold under 6.5% of a sample with some 70,000 clones, around 77% of them seen once. Input material: PBMCs. The receptors come from a man in his fifties or sixties in good health and CMV-seronegative.

This clone was seen a few times. This chain joins TRBV6-5 and TRBJ1-5; D gene ambiguous. CDR3 size: 13 residues. Between the trimmed V and J ends, which lost 5 bases and 4 bases, there was a span of 9 bases. Germline CDR1 reads MNHEY; CDR2 reads SVGAGI. The CDR3 nucleotides read TGTGCCAGCAGTCAGAGGGATAATCAGCCCCAGCATTTT. Amino acid sequence: CASSQRDNQPQHF.

The gene calls are TRBV12-5 and TRBJ2-7; TRBD2 might be the D (5 bases). V was pared by 5 bases and J by 3 bases, with 11 bases between. The CDR3 sequence is 13 residues long. CDR1 is LGHNT and CDR2 is FRNRAP in the germline V gene. The CDR3 coding sequence is TGTGCTAGTGGTGCGGGCTTAATCTACGAGCAGTACTTC. This codes for CASGAGLIYEQYF.

The J gene is TRBJ2-7, the V gene TRBV5-1; 7 nucleotides agree with TRBD1. The V segment lost 4 bases and the J segment 4 bases; nucleotides outside the gene matches: 11. Germline V lookup: CDR1 SGHRS, CDR2 YFSETQ. There are 15 residues in the CDR3. As DNA, the CDR3 is TGCGCCAGCAGCGAATCGTCCGGGACAGTGTACGAGCAGTACTTC. Amino acids: CASSESSGTVYEQYF.

V is TRBV6-1 and J is TRBJ2-3, with TRBD2 identical over 8 bases. This CDR3 comprises 16 residues. The trim removed 4 bases at V and 2 bases at J, leaving 8 bases unmatched. Germline V gene lookup returns CDR1 MNHNS and CDR2 SASEGT. The CDR3 DNA sequence: TGTGCCAGCAGTGGCCTCCAACTAGCGGCCACAGATACGCAGTATTTT. Translating gives CASSGLQLAATDTQYF.

The rearrangement links TRBV5-4 to TRBJ2-7, with a possible D match to TRBD1 (5 bases). The germline V gene encodes CDR1 SGHNT and CDR2 YYREEE (reference sequence). This CDR3 is built from 14 residues. Trimming took off 0 bases at V and 0 bases at J, with 7 bases between the two ends. The CDR3 DNA reads TGTGCCAGCAGCTTGGACAGGTTCTCCTACGAGCAGTACTTC. This translates into CASSLDRFSYEQYF.